The subject of this entry is one TCR beta chain. The antigen remains undetermined. Each patient's relapse followed autologous stem cell transplantation, and brentuximab vedotin exposure varied. Best responses were complete response, partial response or progressive disease. The sample comes from a study of PD-1 blockade in classical Hodgkin lymphoma. Study findings and constraints: Excluded were patients who started nivolumab under 1 year after ASCT, a group that had lower diversity. A significant rise in TCR diversity was seen by C4D1 for CD4+ cells but not for CD8+ cells. Newly diagnosed and completely responding patients shared comparable baseline diversity.

CDR3 length: 17 residues. Germline values: CDR1 SGHNT, CDR2 YYREEE (reference sequence). V shed 5 bases, J shed 4 bases, and the junction held 11 bases outside the gene matches. Sequenced by immunoSEQ multiplex PCR; TCRdb stores in-frame clones only, minus some. The sample carries about 12,000 clones, approximately 90% recorded once. The chain recombines TRBV5-4 with TRBJ2-3, with 12 bases aligning to TRBD2. The receptor was isolated from a human donor with classical Hodgkin lymphoma. The input for sequencing was peripheral blood mononuclear cells (PBMCs), taken at baseline. The chain's CDR3 is CASRSLTSGSNPDTQYF. The CDR3 bases are TGTGCCAGCAGATCACTGACTAGCGGGAGTAACCCAGATACGCAGTATTTT.